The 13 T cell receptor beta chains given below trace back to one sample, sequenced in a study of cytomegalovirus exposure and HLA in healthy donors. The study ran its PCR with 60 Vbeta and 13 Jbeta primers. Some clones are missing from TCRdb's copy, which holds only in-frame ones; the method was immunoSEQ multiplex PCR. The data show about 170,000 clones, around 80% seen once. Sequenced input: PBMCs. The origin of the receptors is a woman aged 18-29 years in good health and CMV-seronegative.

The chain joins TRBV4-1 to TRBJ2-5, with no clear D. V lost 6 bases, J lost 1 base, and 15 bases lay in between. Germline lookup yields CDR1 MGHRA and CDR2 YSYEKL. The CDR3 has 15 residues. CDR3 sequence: CASSPATAVQETQYF. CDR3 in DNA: TGCGCCAGCAGTCCCGCTACGGCGGTCCAAGAGACCCAGTACTTC.

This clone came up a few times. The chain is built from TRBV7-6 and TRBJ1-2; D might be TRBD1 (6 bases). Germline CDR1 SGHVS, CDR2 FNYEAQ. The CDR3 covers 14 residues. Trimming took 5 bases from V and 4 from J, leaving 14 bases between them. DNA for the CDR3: TGTGCCAGCAGCCAACTACAGGGAAGCTATGGCTACACCTTC. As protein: CASSQLQGSYGYTF.

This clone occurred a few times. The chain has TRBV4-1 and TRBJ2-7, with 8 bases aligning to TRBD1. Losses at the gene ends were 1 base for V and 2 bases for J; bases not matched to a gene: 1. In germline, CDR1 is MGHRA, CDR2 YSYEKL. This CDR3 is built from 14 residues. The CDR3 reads CASSQAGQAYEQYF. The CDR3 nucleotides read TGCGCCAGCAGCCAAGCGGGACAGGCCTACGAGCAGTACTTC.

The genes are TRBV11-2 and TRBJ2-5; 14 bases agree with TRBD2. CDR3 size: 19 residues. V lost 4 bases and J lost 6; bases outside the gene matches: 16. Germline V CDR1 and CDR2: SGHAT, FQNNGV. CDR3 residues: CASSSSTSGRASARKTQYF. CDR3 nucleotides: TGTGCCAGCAGCTCCTCGACTAGCGGGAGGGCCAGTGCCAGGAAGACCCAGTACTTC. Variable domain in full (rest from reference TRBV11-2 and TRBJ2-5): EAGVAQSPRYKIIEKRQSVAFWCNPISGHATLYWYQQILGQGPKLLIQFQNNGVVDDSQLPKDRFSAERLKGVDSTLKIQPAKLEDSAVYLCASSSSTSGRASARKTQYFGPGTRLLVL.

In DNA, the CDR3 is TGTGCCAGCAGCTTGGGGGAGCTGGTGGGGATGGAGCGAAACACCATATATTTT. It is translated as CASSLGELVGMERNTIYF. V usage is TRBV5-6 and J usage is TRBJ1-3; D unresolved. Trimming stripped 0 bases from V and 5 bases from J, with 21 bases between. The CDR3 consists of 18 residues. CDR1 SGHDT and CDR2 YYEEEE come from the germline V gene.

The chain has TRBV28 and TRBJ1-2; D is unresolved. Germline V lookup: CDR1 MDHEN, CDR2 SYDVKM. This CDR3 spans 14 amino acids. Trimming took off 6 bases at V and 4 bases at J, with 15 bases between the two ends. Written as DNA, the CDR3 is TGTGCCAGCAGCCCCCCCTTAAGAGGCTATGGCTACACCTTC. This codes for CASSPPLRGYGYTF.

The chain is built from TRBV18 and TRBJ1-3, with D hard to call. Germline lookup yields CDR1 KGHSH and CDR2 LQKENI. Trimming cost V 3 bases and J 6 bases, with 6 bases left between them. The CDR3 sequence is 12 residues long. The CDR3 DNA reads TGTGCCAGCTCACCCGTTTCAAACACCATATATTTT. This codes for CASSPVSNTIYF.

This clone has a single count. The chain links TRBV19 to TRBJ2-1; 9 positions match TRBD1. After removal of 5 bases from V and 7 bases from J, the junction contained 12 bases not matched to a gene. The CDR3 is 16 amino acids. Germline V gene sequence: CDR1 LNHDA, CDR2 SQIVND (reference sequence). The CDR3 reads CASSGPGTGWYNEQFF. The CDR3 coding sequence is TGTGCCAGTAGTGGCCCCGGGACAGGGTGGTATAATGAGCAGTTCTTC.

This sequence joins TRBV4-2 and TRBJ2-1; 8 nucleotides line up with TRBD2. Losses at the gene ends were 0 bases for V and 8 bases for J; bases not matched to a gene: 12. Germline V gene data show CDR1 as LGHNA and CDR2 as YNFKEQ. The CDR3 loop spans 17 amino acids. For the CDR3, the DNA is TGTGCCAGCAGCCAAGAACATTTTAGCGGGATAGGTTATGAGCAGTTCTTC. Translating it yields CASSQEHFSGIGYEQFF.

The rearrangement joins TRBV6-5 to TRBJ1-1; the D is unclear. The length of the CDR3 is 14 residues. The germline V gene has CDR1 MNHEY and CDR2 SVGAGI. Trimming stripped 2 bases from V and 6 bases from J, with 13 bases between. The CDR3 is CASSYGWSFPEAFF. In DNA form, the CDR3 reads TGTGCCAGCAGTTACGGGTGGAGTTTCCCTGAAGCTTTCTTT.

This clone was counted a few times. CDR3 loop: CASSEYRLAGHNEQFF. DNA of the CDR3: TGTGCCAGCAGCGAATACAGACTAGCTGGGCACAATGAGCAGTTCTTC. J is TRBJ2-1 and V is TRBV27; 7 bases align to TRBD2. The CDR3 has 16 residues. Germline V lookup: CDR1 MNHEY, CDR2 SMNVEV (reference sequence). V dropped 6 bases and J dropped 5; count of bases not matched to a gene: 13.

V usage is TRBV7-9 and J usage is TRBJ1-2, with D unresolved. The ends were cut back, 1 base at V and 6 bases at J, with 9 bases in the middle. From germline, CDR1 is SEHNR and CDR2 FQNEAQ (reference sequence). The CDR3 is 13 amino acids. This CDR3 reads CASSLGVGDGYTF. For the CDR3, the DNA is TGTGCCAGCAGCTTAGGGGTCGGGGATGGCTACACCTTC.

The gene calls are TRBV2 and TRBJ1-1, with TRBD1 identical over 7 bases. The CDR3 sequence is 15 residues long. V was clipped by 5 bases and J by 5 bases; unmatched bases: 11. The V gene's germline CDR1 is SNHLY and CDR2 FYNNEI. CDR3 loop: CASSRQGNLGTEAFF. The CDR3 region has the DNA TGTGCCAGCAGTAGACAGGGTAACTTGGGTACTGAAGCTTTCTTT.